This T cell receptor (beta chain) was profiled in a study of regulatory T cells in long-lasting Graves disease. Indicated time point: newly diagnosed GD, antithyroid drugs for less than 3 months. PBMC RNA served as the TCR library source. Germline V gene data show CDR1 as MNHEY and CDR2 as SMNVEV (reference sequence). There are 15 residues in the CDR3. Trimming at V came to 5 bases and at J to 4 bases, leaving 8 bases not matched to a gene. CDR3 regions were amplified by Arm-PCR using iRepertoire HTBI primers to build TCR beta libraries. One entry per CDR3 protein, called by TCRdb with MiXCR from the multiplex PCR reads. There are about 450,000 distinct CDR3 sequences in the sample; 15% to 20% occur only once, and over 8.5% lies in the top ten. These data also featured in a second study, about T cells in Graves' hyperthyroidism and ophthalmopathy.

The TCR was taken from a woman in her twenties or thirties with Graves disease. The chain combines TRBV27 with TRBJ2-1; 7 bases agree with TRBD1. The sequencing here drew on peripheral blood mononuclear cells (PBMCs), taken at new diagnosis, from a patient treated with antithyroid drugs. The CDR3 sequence: CASSLLGTAYNEQFF. DNA for the CDR3: TGTGCCAGCAGTCTCCTTGGGACAGCATACAATGAGCAGTTCTTC.